This T cell receptor beta chain was sequenced in a study of shared clonotypes between healthy human individuals. As to this clone: Its antigen is currently unknown.

The CDR3 is 16 residues long. Germline-derived CDR1 and CDR2 are MDHEN and SYDVKM. V was clipped by 6 bases and J by 1 base; unmatched bases: 8. Participating donors were healthy, HIV-negative adults free of recent acute infections or vaccinations. About 91 million PBMCs served as the genomic DNA source for unsorted samples. Measured with immunoSEQ multiplex PCR; TCRdb has only the in-frame clones, and not every one. The sample lists approximately 440,000 clones, approximately 80% occurring once. Study-level points and caveats: Sequencing depth was expected to affect clonotype sharing among donors. Limitation of the genetic and exposure-history diversity represented came from the few donors.

The sample consisted of PBMCs. J is TRBJ2-3 and V is TRBV28, with TRBD2 identical over 9 bases. This sequence was found in a woman aged 40 to 49 in good health. Some clones in this sample may be carry-over from other donors' samples. In DNA form, the CDR3 reads TGTGCCAGCAGCTTGGTCATAGCGGGAGGCACAGATACGCAGTATTTT. It specifies CASSLVIAGGTDTQYF.